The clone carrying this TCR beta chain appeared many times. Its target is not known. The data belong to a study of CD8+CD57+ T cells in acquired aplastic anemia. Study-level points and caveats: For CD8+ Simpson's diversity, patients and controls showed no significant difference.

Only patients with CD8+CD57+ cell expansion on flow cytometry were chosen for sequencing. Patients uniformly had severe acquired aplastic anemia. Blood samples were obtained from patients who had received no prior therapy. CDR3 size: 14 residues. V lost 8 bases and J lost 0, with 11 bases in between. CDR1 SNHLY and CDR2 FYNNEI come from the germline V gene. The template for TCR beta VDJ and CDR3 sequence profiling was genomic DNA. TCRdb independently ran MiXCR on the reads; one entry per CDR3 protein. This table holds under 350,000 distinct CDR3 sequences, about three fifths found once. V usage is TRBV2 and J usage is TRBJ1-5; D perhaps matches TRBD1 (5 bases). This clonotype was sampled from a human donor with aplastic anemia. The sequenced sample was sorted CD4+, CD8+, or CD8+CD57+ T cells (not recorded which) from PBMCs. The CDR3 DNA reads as TGTGCCAGCTATGACAGACTTAGCAATCAGCCCCAGCATTTT. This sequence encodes CASYDRLSNQPQHF.